A selection of T cell receptor beta chains follows, all from one sample in a study of T cells in localized non-small cell lung cancer. Profiled with immunoSEQ multiplex PCR; TCRdb holds only in-frame clones, not every one. This table has thousands of clones, 25% to 35% appearing once. Sample: lung tumor tissue, taken before any cancer treatment. The receptors shown here come from a male donor older than 55 with stage I lung adenocarcinoma. Each CDR3 is given with its conserved first and last residue. The D gene is left open where the match is weak. Rows give clone size only sometimes, using once, few, many, or a class for an expanded clone.

cdr3_aa,cdr3_nt,clone_size,v_call,j_call,d_call
CATSSGTGSNQPQHF,TGTGCCACCAGCAGTGGGACAGGAAGCAATCAGCCCCAGCATTTT,few,TRBV15,TRBJ1-5,TRBD1
CASSFRGSTTEAFF,TGTGCCAGCAGTTTTCGGGGGAGTACCACTGAAGCTTTCTTT,medium-sized,TRBV9,TRBJ1-1,NA
CASSSLGQGNTEAFF,TGTGCCAGCAGTTCCCTCGGACAGGGGAACACTGAAGCTTTCTTT,NA,TRBV6-8,TRBJ1-1,TRBD1
CASSQERRGADTQYF,TGCGCCAGCAGCCAGGAGCGAAGGGGCGCAGATACGCAGTATTTT,NA,TRBV5-1,TRBJ2-3,NA
CASSTRTLYGYTF,TGTGCCAGCAGCACCCGGACCTTATATGGCTACACCTTC,NA,TRBV9,TRBJ1-2,NA
CASRTGIANEQYF,TGTGCCAGCAGGACAGGGATCGCGAACGAGCAGTACTTC,few,TRBV6-8,TRBJ2-7,TRBD1
CASSIVGSGGETQYF,TGTGCCAGTAGTATCGTCGGCAGCGGTGGTGAGACCCAGTACTTC,once,TRBV19,TRBJ2-5,NA
CASSRRGGRGPNYGYTF,TGTGCCAGCAGCCGGAGGGGTGGCAGGGGCCCTAACTATGGCTACACCTTC,NA,TRBV11-3,TRBJ1-2,NA
CASRLTGATNEKLFF,TGTGCCAGCAGACTAACAGGGGCCACTAATGAAAAACTGTTTTTT,few,TRBV11-3,TRBJ1-4,TRBD1
CASSLPPNTEAFF,TGTGCCAGCAGCTTACCCCCAAACACTGAAGCTTTCTTT,NA,TRBV14,TRBJ1-1,NA
CASSILDRGTEAFF,TGTGCCAGCAGCATACTGGACAGGGGGACTGAAGCTTTCTTT,NA,TRBV11-3,TRBJ1-1,TRBD1
CASSPTSGGARSYEQYF,TGTGCCAGCAGTCCGACTAGCGGGGGGGCTCGTTCCTACGAGCAGTACTTC,few,TRBV11-3,TRBJ2-7,TRBD2
CAWSVLTGARDTQYF,TGTGCCTGGAGTGTACTAACAGGGGCCCGCGATACGCAGTATTTT,once,TRBV30,TRBJ2-3,TRBD1
CASLSRRANTEAFF,TGTGCCAGCCTCTCCCGGAGAGCGAACACTGAAGCTTTCTTT,NA,TRBV9,TRBJ1-1,NA
CASRDAQVPGGGTQYF,TGTGCCAGCAGAGACGCACAGGTCCCAGGGGGCGGTACGCAGTATTTT,NA,TRBV2,TRBJ2-3,TRBD1
CASSPLDRSYEQYF,TGTGCCAGCAGTCCGCTGGACCGCTCCTACGAGCAGTACTTC,few,TRBV6-8,TRBJ2-7,NA
CASSLVRGQVYEQYF,TGTGCCAGCAGCTTAGTCCGTGGACAGGTCTACGAGCAGTACTTC,NA,TRBV11-3,TRBJ2-7,TRBD1
CASIPRGWTEAFF,TGTGCCAGCATCCCGAGGGGGTGGACTGAAGCTTTCTTT,NA,TRBV6-8,TRBJ1-1,NA
CASSHRDRGRKLFF,TGTGCCAGCAGTCACCGGGACAGGGGGCGAAAACTGTTTTTT,few,TRBV6-8,TRBJ1-4,TRBD1
CSHSGPTFADTQYF,TGCAGCCACTCGGGACCGACGTTCGCAGATACGCAGTATTTT,once,TRBV29-1,TRBJ2-3,NA
CASSTGGATDTQYF,TGTGCCAGCTCAACCGGGGGGGCCACAGATACGCAGTATTTT,once,TRBV18,TRBJ2-3,TRBD2
CASSSQGARGETQYF,TGTGCCAGCAGTAGTCAGGGGGCGCGGGGAGAGACCCAGTACTTC,NA,TRBV2,TRBJ2-5,TRBD1
CATSRAEGGYGNTIYF,TGTGCCACCAGCAGAGCAGAAGGGGGCTATGGAAACACCATATATTTT,NA,TRBV15,TRBJ1-3,TRBD1
CASSPRGGGSYEQYF,TGTGCCAGCAGCCCCCGGGGAGGGGGATCCTACGAGCAGTACTTC,medium-sized,TRBV11-3,TRBJ2-7,NA
CASSLVGLSNTEAFF,TGCGCCAGCAGCTTAGTAGGACTCTCGAACACTGAAGCTTTCTTT,once,TRBV5-1,TRBJ1-1,NA
CASSSNRRGPTNEKLFF,TGTGCCAGCAGCTCCAACCGCCGCGGGCCAACTAATGAAAAACTGTTTTTT,NA,TRBV11-1,TRBJ1-4,NA
CASSAGSSGANVLTF,TGTGCCAGCAGTGCCGGGAGCTCTGGGGCCAACGTCCTGACTTTC,NA,TRBV6-8,TRBJ2-6,NA
CSVGRGQGTGELFF,TGCAGCGTTGGTAGGGGACAGGGGACCGGGGAGCTGTTTTTT,NA,TRBV29-1,TRBJ2-2,TRBD1
CASPDRRQGGVETQYF,TGTGCCAGCCCTGATCGCCGGCAGGGAGGAGTAGAGACCCAGTACTTC,few,TRBV6-7,TRBJ2-5,NA
CASSMEGAGQPQHF,TGTGCCAGTAGTATGGAGGGGGCCGGTCAGCCCCAGCATTTT,NA,TRBV19,TRBJ1-5,TRBD1
CASETGGDEQFF,TGTGCCTCAGAGACAGGGGGCGATGAGCAGTTCTTC,NA,TRBV30,TRBJ2-1,TRBD1
CASSGQGTPYNEQFF,TGTGCCAGCAGCGGGCAGGGGACCCCCTACAATGAGCAGTTCTTC,medium-sized,TRBV9,TRBJ2-1,NA
CASSGGPGQGPSYEQYF,TGTGCCAGCAGCGGAGGGCCGGGACAGGGACCCTCCTACGAGCAGTACTTC,large,TRBV11-3,TRBJ2-7,TRBD1
CASSPQEISPGAPDTEAFF,TGTGCCAGCTCACCACAGGAAATCTCGCCGGGGGCGCCGGACACTGAAGCTTTCTTT,NA,TRBV18,TRBJ1-1,NA
CASRITVLAEAFF,TGTGCCAGCAGAATAACCGTTCTAGCTGAAGCTTTCTTT,few,TRBV6-7,TRBJ1-1,NA
CASRPGQGLHTQYF,TGTGCCAGCAGGCCGGGACAGGGTTTACATACGCAGTATTTT,NA,TRBV6-8,TRBJ2-3,TRBD1
CASSLAGHYQVSSYNSPLHF,TGCGCCAGCAGCTTGGCTGGACACTACCAAGTTAGCTCCTATAATTCACCCCTCCACTTT,few,TRBV5-1,TRBJ1-6,NA
CASSLPVGKNTEAFF,TGTGCCAGCAGCCTCCCGGTAGGGAAGAACACTGAAGCTTTCTTT,NA,TRBV11-3,TRBJ1-1,NA
CASSPTQGPLDYGYTF,TGTGCCAGCTCACCAACACAGGGCCCACTCGACTATGGCTACACCTTC,NA,TRBV18,TRBJ1-2,NA
CASSASRGTTSNQPQHF,TGTGCCAGCTCAGCATCCAGGGGGACCACAAGCAATCAGCCCCAGCATTTT,NA,TRBV18,TRBJ1-5,TRBD1
CASSLAPGGGSPLHF,TGTGCCAGCAGCTTAGCGCCCGGTGGCGGTTCACCCCTCCACTTT,NA,TRBV7-6,TRBJ1-6,NA
CASGSGGVNEKLFF,TGTGCTAGTGGTTCAGGGGGGGTCAATGAAAAACTGTTTTTT,NA,TRBV12-5,TRBJ1-4,TRBD1
CASSESYYEQYF,TGTGCCAGCAGTGAATCCTATTACGAGCAGTACTTC,NA,TRBV6-7,TRBJ2-7,NA
CSVEDDTSRKTQYF,TGCAGCGTTGAAGATGACACGAGTAGGAAGACCCAGTACTTC,once,TRBV29-1,TRBJ2-5,NA
CASSPGTAGTQYF,TGTGCCAGTAGTCCGGGGACCGCAGGGACCCAGTACTTC,NA,TRBV19,TRBJ2-5,NA
CASSNSGGSNEQFF,TGTGCCAGCAGTAATAGCGGGGGCTCCAATGAGCAGTTCTTC,NA,TRBV2,TRBJ2-1,TRBD2
CSVAGSHYGYTF,TGCAGCGTTGCAGGGTCCCACTATGGCTACACCTTC,once,TRBV29-1,TRBJ1-2,NA
CASSYSTSPGELFF,TGTGCCAGCAGTTACTCGACTTCCCCCGGGGAGCTGTTTTTT,few,TRBV6-8,TRBJ2-2,NA
CASRKGSQVSPVLGNVLTF,TGTGCCAGCAGGAAAGGGTCCCAGGTCAGTCCAGTACTGGGCAACGTCCTGACTTTC,few,TRBV6-8,TRBJ2-6,NA
CASSSSTGGVGIQYF,TGTGCCAGCAGCTCGTCGACAGGGGGAGTGGGCATTCAGTACTTC,NA,TRBV11-3,TRBJ2-4,TRBD1
CASSPDRAVYEKLFF,TGTGCCAGCAGTCCCGACAGGGCCGTTTACGAAAAACTGTTTTTT,NA,TRBV6-8,TRBJ1-4,TRBD1
CASSYVGLGLNTEAFF,TGTGCCAGCAGTTACGTAGGTCTGGGGCTGAACACTGAAGCTTTCTTT,NA,TRBV6-8,TRBJ1-1,NA
CASSVGGTEAFF,TGTGCCAGCAGCGTAGGTGGGACTGAAGCTTTCTTT,NA,TRBV9,TRBJ1-1,NA
CASSSRDKIFADTQYF,TGTGCCAGCAGCTCCCGGGACAAAATTTTCGCAGATACGCAGTATTTT,large,TRBV11-3,TRBJ2-3,NA
CASSPWGGRNEQFF,TGTGCCAGCAGTCCCTGGGGGGGCAGGAATGAGCAGTTCTTC,few,TRBV6-8,TRBJ2-1,NA
CASSLPGQRYSFYHYEQYF,TGTGCCAGCAGCTTACCGGGACAGCGATACTCTTTCTACCACTACGAGCAGTACTTC,medium-sized,TRBV11-3,TRBJ2-7,TRBD1
CSFTPGTGELFF,TGCAGCTTCACTCCGGGCACCGGGGAGCTGTTTTTT,NA,TRBV29-1,TRBJ2-2,NA
CASSTGLAANTGELFF,TGTGCCAGTAGTACGGGACTAGCAGCGAACACCGGGGAGCTGTTTTTT,NA,TRBV19,TRBJ2-2,TRBD2
CASSQGAGFNEKLFF,TGCGCCAGCAGCCAAGGCGCTGGTTTTAATGAAAAACTGTTTTTT,NA,TRBV1,TRBJ1-4,NA
CASSQRDGRLTF,TGTGCCAGTAGTCAGAGGGACGGCCGCCTGACTTTC,NA,TRBV19,TRBJ2-6,NA